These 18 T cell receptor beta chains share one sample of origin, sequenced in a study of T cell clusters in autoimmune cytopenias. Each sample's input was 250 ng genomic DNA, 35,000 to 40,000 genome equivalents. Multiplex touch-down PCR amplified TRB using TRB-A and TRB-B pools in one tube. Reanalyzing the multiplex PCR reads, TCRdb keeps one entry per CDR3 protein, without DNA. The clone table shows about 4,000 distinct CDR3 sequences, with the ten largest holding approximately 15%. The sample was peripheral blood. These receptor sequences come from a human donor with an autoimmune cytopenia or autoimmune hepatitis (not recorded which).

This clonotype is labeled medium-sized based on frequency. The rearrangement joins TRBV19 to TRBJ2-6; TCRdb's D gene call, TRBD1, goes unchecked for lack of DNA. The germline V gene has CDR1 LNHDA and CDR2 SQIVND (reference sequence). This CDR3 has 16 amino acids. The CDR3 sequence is CASSTRGVRVSNVLTF.

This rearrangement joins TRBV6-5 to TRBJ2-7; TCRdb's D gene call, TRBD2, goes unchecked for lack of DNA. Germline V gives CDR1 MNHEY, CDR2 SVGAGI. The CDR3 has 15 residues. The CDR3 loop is CASSESSGGAYEQYF.

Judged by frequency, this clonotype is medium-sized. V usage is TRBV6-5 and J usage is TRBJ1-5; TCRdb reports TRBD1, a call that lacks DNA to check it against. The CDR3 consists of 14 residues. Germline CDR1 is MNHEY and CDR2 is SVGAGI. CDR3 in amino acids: CASSYSQGDQPQHF.

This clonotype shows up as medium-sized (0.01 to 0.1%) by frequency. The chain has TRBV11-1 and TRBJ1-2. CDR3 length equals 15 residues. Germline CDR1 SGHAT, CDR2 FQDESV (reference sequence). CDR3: CASSLGDFSNYGYTF.

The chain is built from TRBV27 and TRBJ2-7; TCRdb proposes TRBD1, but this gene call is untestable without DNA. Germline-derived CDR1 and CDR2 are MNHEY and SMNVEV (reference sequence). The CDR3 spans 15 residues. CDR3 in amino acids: CASSGMDRVANEQYF.

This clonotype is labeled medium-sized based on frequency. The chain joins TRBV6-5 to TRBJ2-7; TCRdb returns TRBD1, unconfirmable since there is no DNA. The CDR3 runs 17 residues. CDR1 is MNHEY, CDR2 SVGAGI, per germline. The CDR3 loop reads CASSETRGQGGTYEQYF.

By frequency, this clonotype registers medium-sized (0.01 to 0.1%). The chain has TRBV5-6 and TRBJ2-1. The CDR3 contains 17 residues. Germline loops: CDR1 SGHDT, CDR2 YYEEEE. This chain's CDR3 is CASSLRARQASSNEQFF.

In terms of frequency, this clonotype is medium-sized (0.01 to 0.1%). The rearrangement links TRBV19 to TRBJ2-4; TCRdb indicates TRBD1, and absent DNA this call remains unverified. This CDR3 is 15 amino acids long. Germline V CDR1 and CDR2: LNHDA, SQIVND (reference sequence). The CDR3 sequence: CASSGAGLGKNIQYF.

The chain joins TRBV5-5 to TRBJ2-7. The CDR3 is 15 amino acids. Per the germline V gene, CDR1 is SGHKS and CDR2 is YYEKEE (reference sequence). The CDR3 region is CARSLKGRSLYEQYF.

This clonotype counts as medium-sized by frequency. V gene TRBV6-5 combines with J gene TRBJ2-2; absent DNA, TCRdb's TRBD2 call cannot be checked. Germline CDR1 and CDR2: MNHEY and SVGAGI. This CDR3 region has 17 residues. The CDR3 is CASSPRLAGTNTGELFF.

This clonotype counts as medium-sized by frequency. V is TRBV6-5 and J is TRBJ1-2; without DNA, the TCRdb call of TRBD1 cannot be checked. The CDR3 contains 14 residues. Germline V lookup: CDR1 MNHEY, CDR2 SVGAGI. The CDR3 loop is CASNPGTVNYGYTF.

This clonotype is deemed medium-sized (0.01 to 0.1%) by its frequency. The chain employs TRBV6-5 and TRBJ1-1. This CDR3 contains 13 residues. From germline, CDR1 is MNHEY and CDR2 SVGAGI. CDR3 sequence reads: CASGSIERTEAFF.

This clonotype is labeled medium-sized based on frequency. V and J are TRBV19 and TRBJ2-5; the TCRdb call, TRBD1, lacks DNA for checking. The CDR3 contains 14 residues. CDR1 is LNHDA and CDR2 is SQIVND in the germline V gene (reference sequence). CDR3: CASSPRGAGETQYF.

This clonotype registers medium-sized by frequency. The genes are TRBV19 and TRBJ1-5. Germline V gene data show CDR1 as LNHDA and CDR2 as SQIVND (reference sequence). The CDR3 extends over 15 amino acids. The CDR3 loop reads CASWEVGSPNQPQHF.

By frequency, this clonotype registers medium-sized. This CDR3 is CASSKTGTDYGYTF. The gene calls are TRBV18 and TRBJ1-2; with no DNA, the TCRdb D assignment of TRBD1 cannot be verified. Looked up from germline, CDR1 is KGHSH and CDR2 is LQKENI. CDR3 size: 14 residues.

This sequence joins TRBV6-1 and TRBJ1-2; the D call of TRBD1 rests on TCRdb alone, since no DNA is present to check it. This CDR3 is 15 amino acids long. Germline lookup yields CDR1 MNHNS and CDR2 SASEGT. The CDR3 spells CASSESGGLDYGYTF.

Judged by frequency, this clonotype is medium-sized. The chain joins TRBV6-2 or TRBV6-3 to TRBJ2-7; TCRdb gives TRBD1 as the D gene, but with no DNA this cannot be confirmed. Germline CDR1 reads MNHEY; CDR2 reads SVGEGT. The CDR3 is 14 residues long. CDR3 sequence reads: CASSTAWGDYEQYF.

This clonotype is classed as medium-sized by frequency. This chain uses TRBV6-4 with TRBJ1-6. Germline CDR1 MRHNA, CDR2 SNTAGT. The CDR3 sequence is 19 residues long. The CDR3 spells CASSVISGRRSSYNSPLHF.